This T cell receptor beta chain stems from a study of T cell responses to AZD1222 COVID-19 vaccine. Whole-study results and caveats: Donors were largely white British and mainly female; clonal diversity was possibly underestimated. Dominant CD4 TCR responses targeted spike regions 160-218 and 743-854. Repertoires were collected only later (after the peak T cell response had occurred). The breadth and depth of Spike-specific TCRs increased once two AZD1222 doses had been given.

For this clone: Its antigen is still unknown.

Repertoires were generated with immunoSEQ multiplex PCR, while TCRdb's copy carries only in-frame clones and drops some. This sample has approximately 210,000 clones, with 90% to 95% found just once. Trimming pared 3 bases from V and 5 bases from J, leaving 11 bases between. The CDR3 runs 14 residues. The germline CDR1 and CDR2 sequences are LNHDA and SQIVND (reference sequence). The TCR comes from an adult who received the MenACWY meningococcal vaccine as a control. This chain uses TRBV19 with TRBJ2-4; D gene ambiguous. The sample here was peripheral blood, taken 28 days after the second dose of the MenACWY control vaccine. CDR3 region: CASSILGSENIQYF. CDR3 coding DNA: TGTGCCAGTAGTATCCTCGGGTCCGAAAACATTCAGTACTTC.